The 25 T cell receptor beta chains reported below all come from one sample, sequenced in a study of OX40 agonist ivuxolimab in advanced cancers. Some clones are missing from TCRdb's copy, which holds only in-frame ones; the method was immunoSEQ multiplex PCR. The data hold approximately 18,000 clones, with roughly 82% observed a single time. Material: CD4+ or CD8+ T cells sorted from blood, obtained in a trial of the OX40 agonist ivuxolimab. These TCRs come from an adult with an advanced solid tumor such as melanoma, head and neck, liver or kidney cancer.

The chain recombines TRBV6-1 with TRBJ2-5; D gene unclear. Near its end, the DNA agrees better with TRBJ2-7, so the J call may be wrong. CDR1 and CDR2 (germline): MNHNS, SASEGT. The CDR3 loop spans 15 amino acids. This chain's CDR3 is CASTRSASTSYEQYF. CDR3 nucleotide sequence: TGTGCCAGCACCCGGTCAGCTTCCACCTCCTACGAGCAGTACTTC.

The chain joins TRBV11-2 to TRBJ2-2; 9 bases align to TRBD1. With V trimmed by 2 bases and J by 5 bases, 3 bases remained unmatched. The CDR3 is 15 amino acids. Germline CDR1 is SGHAT and CDR2 is FQNNGV. CDR3 nucleotide sequence: TGTGCCAGCAGCTTAACAGGGGGCTTTACCGGGGAGCTGTTTTTT. Protein product: CASSLTGGFTGELFF.

The chain combines TRBV6-5 with TRBJ1-2; no clear D. The CDR3 loop spans 13 amino acids. V gave up 7 bases and J gave up 4 bases, with 13 bases separating them. Germline V gives CDR1 MNHEY, CDR2 SVGAGI. The CDR3 nucleotides are TGTGCCAGCACAATCGAGAGGGCCTATGGCTACACCTTC. Protein sequence: CASTIERAYGYTF.

J is TRBJ2-3 and V is TRBV11-2; D may be TRBD2 (5 bases). The CDR3 has 17 residues. CDR1 is SGHAT and CDR2 is FQNNGV in the germline V gene. V gave up 5 bases and J gave up 3 bases, with 21 bases separating them. The CDR3: CASSRWALRVRTDTQYF. The CDR3 DNA follows: TGTGCCAGCAGCCGTTGGGCTCTGAGGGTTAGGACAGATACGCAGTATTTT.

The chain employs TRBV7-2 and TRBJ2-7, with D possibly being TRBD1 or TRBD2 (5 bases each). Germline CDR1 and CDR2: SGHTA and FQGNSA. The CDR3 has 15 amino acids. The ends were cut back, 5 bases at V and 0 bases at J, with 14 bases in the middle. CDR3 coding DNA: TGTGCCAGCAGCCAAGGGGACCACAGCTCCTACGAGCAGTACTTC. Translating gives CASSQGDHSSYEQYF.

V usage is TRBV19 and J usage is TRBJ2-3; TRBD1 matches 8 bases. Germline values: CDR1 LNHDA, CDR2 SQIVND (reference sequence). This CDR3 comprises 14 residues. V dropped 5 bases and J dropped 3; count of bases not matched to a gene: 4. Written as DNA, the CDR3 is TGTGCCAGTAGTCAGGGGGCGCGGACAGATACGCAGTATTTT. Protein sequence: CASSQGARTDTQYF.

This clone was recorded only once. CDR3 residues: CAGGREGPDSYEQYF. DNA for the CDR3: TGCGCCGGAGGCCGGGAGGGCCCAGACTCCTACGAGCAGTACTTC. The rearrangement uses TRBV10-2 and TRBJ2-7, with 8 positions matching TRBD2. V dropped 11 bases and J dropped 0; count of bases not matched to a gene: 12. Germline CDR1 and CDR2: WSHSY and SAAADI. The CDR3 runs to 15 residues.

The chain employs TRBV15 and TRBJ2-1, with 9 positions matching TRBD2. Germline lookup yields CDR1 LNHNV and CDR2 YYDKDF (reference sequence). The CDR3 contains 23 residues. With 0 bases clipped from V and 0 bases from J, the junction kept 21 bases outside the gene matches. The CDR3 sequence is CATSRDGGRLADLRSTSYNEQFF. In DNA form, the CDR3 reads TGTGCCACCAGCAGAGATGGAGGCCGACTAGCGGATCTTCGCTCGACCTCCTACAATGAGCAGTTCTTC.

This chain connects TRBV5-1 to TRBJ1-1; D call uncertain. Trimming removed 4 bases at V and 0 bases at J, with 16 bases between. The germline V gene encodes CDR1 SGHRS and CDR2 YFSETQ. CDR3 length equals 16 residues. CDR3 sequence: CASSGRLGRLNTEAFF. The CDR3 DNA reads as TGCGCCAGCAGCGGACGACTCGGACGGCTGAACACTGAAGCTTTCTTT.

The chain uses TRBV9 and TRBJ1-5, with unresolved D. This CDR3 is 14 amino acids long. Germline V CDR1 and CDR2: SGDLS, YYNGEE. The germline V and J ends were trimmed by 2 bases and 5 bases, with 11 bases remaining between them. The CDR3 DNA reads TGTGCCAGCAGCGTGGGCCAGGATTATCAGCCCCAGCATTTT. Translated, it gives CASSVGQDYQPQHF.

The chain uses TRBV28 and TRBJ2-5; 12 nucleotides line up with TRBD2. The end of the DNA fits TRBJ2-7 better, so the J call may be wrong. This CDR3 spans 13 amino acids. In germline, CDR1 is MDHEN, CDR2 SYDVKM. CDR3 loop: CASRTSGNYEQYF. CDR3 DNA sequence: TGTGCCAGCCGGACTAGCGGGAACTACGAGCAGTACTTC.

The chain joins TRBV6-1 to TRBJ2-1; D possibly corresponds to TRBD2 (6 bases). CDR1 and CDR2 from the germline V gene are MNHNS and SASEGT. The CDR3 is 15 residues long. V gave up 7 bases and J gave up 7 bases, with 20 bases separating them. The CDR3 protein is CASTDAGGIKNEQFF. CDR3 sequence (DNA): TGTGCCAGCACAGACGCGGGCGGGATAAAAAATGAGCAGTTCTTC.

The V call is TRBV2, the J call TRBJ2-7; 11 positions match TRBD2. V was pared by 6 bases and J by 3 bases, with 4 bases of the junction left unmatched. This CDR3 region has 14 residues. The germline V gene has CDR1 SNHLY and CDR2 FYNNEI. CDR3 loop: CASSGTSGFYEQYF. The CDR3, as DNA: TGTGCCAGCAGCGGGACTAGCGGTTTCTACGAGCAGTACTTC.

The chain links TRBV28 to TRBJ2-7, with 8 nucleotides matching TRBD2. V lost 6 bases, J lost 4 bases, and 11 bases stayed unmatched. Looked up from germline, CDR1 is MDHEN and CDR2 is SYDVKM. There are 15 residues in the CDR3. CDR3 loop: CASSSIAGSVYEQYF. The CDR3 DNA reads as TGTGCCAGCAGCTCCATAGCGGGATCGGTTTACGAGCAGTACTTC. Full variable domain (outside the CDR3, taken from reference TRBV28 and TRBJ2-7): DVKVTQSSRYLVKRTGEKVFLECVQDMDHENMFWYRQDPGLGLRLIYFSYDVKMKEKGDIPEGYSVSREKKERFSLILESASTNQTSMYLCASSSIAGSVYEQYFGPGTRLTVT.

This chain uses TRBV9 with TRBJ2-1; 9 nucleotides agree with TRBD1. CDR1 SGDLS and CDR2 YYNGEE come from the germline V gene. The CDR3 consists of 15 residues. After removal of 4 bases from V and 8 bases from J, the junction contained 10 bases not matched to a gene. CDR3 region: CASSKGDRVVDEQFF. CDR3 DNA: TGTGCCAGCAGCAAGGGGGACAGGGTTGTTGATGAGCAGTTCTTC.

The chain employs TRBV27 and TRBJ2-3; no definite D call. The ends were cut back, 3 bases at V and 2 bases at J, with 6 bases in the middle. Germline values: CDR1 MNHEY, CDR2 SMNVEV (reference sequence). The CDR3 consists of 13 residues. DNA for the CDR3: TGTGCCAGCAGTTTTTGGAACACAGATACGCAGTATTTT. It is translated as CASSFWNTDTQYF.

The J gene is TRBJ2-5, the V gene TRBV7-3, with 7 nucleotides matching TRBD2. Looked up from germline, CDR1 is SGHTA and CDR2 is FQGTGA. J was trimmed by 2 bases and V by 4 bases; bases with no gene match: 16. The CDR3 has 18 residues. The chain's CDR3 is CASSSRGRGLHNQETQYF. DNA of the CDR3: TGTGCCAGCAGCTCCCGTGGGAGGGGACTACATAATCAAGAGACCCAGTACTTC.

The J gene is TRBJ1-1, the V gene TRBV7-3; no clear D gene. The ends were cut back, 5 bases at V and 0 bases at J, with 10 bases in the middle. CDR1 and CDR2 from the germline V gene are SGHTA and FQGTGA. The CDR3 sequence is 14 residues long. DNA for the CDR3: TGTGCCAGCAGCGGAGGACCCATGAACACTGAAGCTTTCTTT. It specifies CASSGGPMNTEAFF.

The count of this clone is one. Written as DNA, the CDR3 is TGTGCCAGCAGCCAAGCCAGGACTAGCGGGAACAGTCCTCCCTACGAGCAGTACTTC. This gives the protein CASSQARTSGNSPPYEQYF. The V call is TRBV13, the J call TRBJ2-7, with TRBD2 matching 12 bases. The CDR3 runs to 19 residues. Germline V lookup: CDR1 PRHDT, CDR2 FYEKMQ (reference sequence). The trim removed 5 bases at V and 2 bases at J, leaving 16 bases unmatched.

Here the CDR3 reads CASSPRTGSYEQYF. DNA of the CDR3: TGTGCCAGCAGCCCAAGGACAGGATCCTACGAGCAGTACTTC. This chain connects TRBV7-8 to TRBJ2-5; 7 bases fit TRBD1. Near its end, the DNA agrees better with TRBJ2-7, so the J call may be wrong. CDR1 SGHVS and CDR2 FQNEAQ come from the germline V gene. The CDR3 has 14 amino acids.

The chain uses TRBV27 and TRBJ2-3, with TRBD1 matching over 8 bases. Germline-derived CDR1 and CDR2 are MNHEY and SMNVEV (reference sequence). CDR3 length: 15 amino acids. Germline trimming cut 4 bases from V and 4 bases from J; bases unmatched to any gene: 7. The DNA for the CDR3 is TGTGCCAGCAGTTCTCCGGGACAGGCATCAGATACGCAGTATTTT. This gives the protein CASSSPGQASDTQYF.

The genes are TRBV9 and TRBJ2-1, with 10 bases lining up with TRBD2. The CDR3 is made up of 15 amino acids. Germline V gene data show CDR1 as SGDLS and CDR2 as YYNGEE. V lost 4 bases to trimming and J lost 8 bases; unmatched junction nucleotides: 9. The CDR3 DNA reads as TGTGCCAGCAGCCCCCAGCGGGAGGGCCTTCATGAGCAGTTCTTC. Translated: CASSPQREGLHEQFF. Full variable domain (remainder filled in from reference TRBV9 and TRBJ2-1): DSGVTQTPKHLITATGQRVTLRCSPRSGDLSVYWYQQSLDQGLQFLIQYYNGEERAKGNILERFSAQQFPDLHSELNLSSLELGDSALYFCASSPQREGLHEQFFGPGTRLTVL.

The V call is TRBV9, the J call TRBJ2-3; 8 bases fit TRBD2. Germline CDR1 is SGDLS and CDR2 is YYNGEE. V shed 3 bases, J shed 6 bases, and the junction held 9 bases outside the gene matches. The CDR3 extends over 15 amino acids. CDR3 region: CASSGSGSGSDTQYF. CDR3 bases: TGTGCCAGCAGCGGAAGCGGGAGTGGGTCGGATACGCAGTATTTT.

The chain carries TRBV30 and TRBJ2-5; D might be TRBD2 (7 bases). The DNA end is a closer match to TRBJ2-7, so the J assignment may be wrong. The germline gives CDR1 GTSNPN, CDR2 SVGIG (reference sequence). The CDR3 length is 14 residues. The CDR3 DNA reads as TGTGCCTGGAGTCCCGGGGGGACACCTTACGAGCAGTACTTC. This gives the protein CAWSPGGTPYEQYF.

The gene calls are TRBV9 and TRBJ1-1, with D perhaps matching TRBD1 (5 bases). V was trimmed by 5 bases and J by 1 base, leaving 15 bases between them. Germline CDR1 SGDLS, CDR2 YYNGEE. CDR3 length: 15 amino acids. The chain's CDR3 is CASRTGREGNTEAFF. DNA for the CDR3: TGTGCCAGCAGGACGGGCAGGGAGGGGAACACTGAAGCTTTCTTT.